These 23 T cell receptor beta chains were all obtained from the same sample, sequenced in a study of blood T cell repertoires in COVID-19. The repertoire was sequenced with immunoSEQ multiplex PCR; TCRdb's copy has only in-frame clones and lacks some. Among 99,000 or so clones listed, 81% were seen once. Material: peripheral blood. These receptors were collected from a man at least 80 years old with acute or convalescent COVID-19.

A remark on this clone: Other DNA variants within this sample encode the same CDR3. The rearrangement links TRBV18 to TRBJ2-5, with TRBD1 identical over 8 bases. This CDR3 is 14 amino acids long. Looked up from germline, CDR1 is KGHSH and CDR2 is LQKENI. Germline trimming cut 1 base from V and 5 bases from J; bases unmatched to any gene: 3. For the CDR3, the DNA is TGTGCCAGCTCACCACGGACAGGGCGGGAGACCCAGTACTTC. Amino acid sequence: CASSPRTGRETQYF.

The rearrangement joins TRBV6-5 to TRBJ2-7, with TRBD1 as a possible D gene (5 bases). Trimming left V 2 bases short and J 4 bases short, with 12 bases between. The CDR3 extends over 14 amino acids. Looked up from germline, CDR1 is MNHEY and CDR2 is SVGAGI. The CDR3 spells CASSYKGEGYEQYF. The CDR3 DNA reads as TGTGCCAGCAGTTACAAAGGGGAAGGGTACGAGCAGTACTTC.

As DNA, the CDR3 is TGTGCCAGCAGTGTACCTCCGGGACAAAGCTCCTATAATTCACCCCTCCACTTT. Its protein is CASSVPPGQSSYNSPLHF. The rearrangement links TRBV2 to TRBJ1-6, with D possibly TRBD1 on 6 matching bases. There are 18 residues in the CDR3. CDR1 and CDR2 (germline): SNHLY, FYNNEI. V lost 4 bases and J 0 bases, leaving 16 bases between the germline ends.

The chain links TRBV29-1 to TRBJ2-7, with 7 positions matching TRBD1. This CDR3 spans 13 amino acids. Trimming at V came to 4 bases and at J to 3 bases, leaving 6 bases not matched to a gene. Germline CDR1 SQVTM, CDR2 ANQGSEA. The DNA for the CDR3 is TGCAGCGTTGCGACAGGGAGCCTCTACGAGCAGTACTTC. Amino acids: CSVATGSLYEQYF.

This clone was detected only once. The chain carries TRBV20-1 and TRBJ2-3; a possible D gene is TRBD2 (5 bases). Germline V gene sequence: CDR1 DFQATT, CDR2 SNEGSKA (reference sequence). The CDR3 spans 14 residues. The V and J ends lost 3 bases and 6 bases respectively, with 16 bases between them. The CDR3 nucleotides read TGCAGTGCTAGTGGGCGGGCAGGCTGGGATACGCAGTATTTT. It yields the protein CSASGRAGWDTQYF.

The rearrangement links TRBV6-1 to TRBJ1-2, with unresolved D. CDR3 length equals 15 residues. V lost 3 bases to trimming and J lost 2 bases, with 13 bases between them. Germline CDR1 reads MNHNS; CDR2 reads SASEGT. The CDR3 region has the DNA TGTGCCAGCAGTGATGTCGTAAATTTAAACTATGGCTACACCTTC. This gives the protein CASSDVVNLNYGYTF.

V and J are TRBV28 and TRBJ2-5; TRBD1 matches 9 bases. J lost 7 bases, V lost 6 bases, and 9 bases had no gene match. The CDR3 is made up of 14 amino acids. Germline CDR1 is MDHEN and CDR2 is SYDVKM. The chain's CDR3 is CASRLSRQGGTQYF. The CDR3 DNA reads TGTGCCAGCAGGCTCTCCCGACAGGGGGGGACCCAGTACTTC.

This chain connects TRBV5-5 to TRBJ2-2; 7 bases are a match to TRBD2. The length of the CDR3 is 16 residues. J was trimmed by 1 base and V by 0 bases; bases with no gene match: 3. Germline V gene lookup returns CDR1 SGHKS and CDR2 YYEKEE (reference sequence). The DNA of the CDR3 is TGTGCCAGCAGCTTGGCCCCTAGCGGGAACACCGGGGAGCTGTTTTTT. As protein: CASSLAPSGNTGELFF.

The chain recombines TRBV4-1 with TRBJ2-3; TRBD2 aligns across 8 bases. Trimming at V came to 3 bases and at J to 2 bases, leaving 7 bases not matched to a gene. Germline V gene data show CDR1 as MGHRA and CDR2 as YSYEKL. This CDR3 comprises 16 residues. The CDR3 reads CASSQIRAGATDTQYF. The CDR3 DNA is TGCGCCAGCAGCCAGATACGAGCGGGGGCCACAGATACGCAGTATTTT.

CDR3 coding DNA: TGTGCCAGTACTAGCGGGAGCACAGATACGCAGTATTTT. This encodes CASTSGSTDTQYF. The chain carries TRBV10-3 and TRBJ2-3, with 9 bases aligning to TRBD2. Losses at the gene ends were 10 bases for V and 0 bases for J; bases not matched to a gene: 2. The CDR3 consists of 13 residues. CDR1 and CDR2 (germline): ENHRY, SYGVKD.

There are a few counts of this clone. V and J are TRBV6-2 or TRBV6-3 and TRBJ1-5, with TRBD1 as a possible D gene (6 bases). The CDR3 runs to 13 residues. CDR1 and CDR2 from the germline V gene are MNHEY and SVGEGT. Trimming took 5 bases from V and 2 from J, leaving 7 bases between them. CDR3 DNA: TGTGCCAGCAGTAGACAGGGCAATCAGCCCCAGCATTTT. Amino acid sequence: CASSRQGNQPQHF.

The count of this clone is one. The V and J genes are TRBV4-2 and TRBJ1-1, with TRBD1 as a possible D gene (5 bases). The CDR3 length is 16 residues. The V end lost 4 bases, the J end lost 1 base, and 16 bases lay between the germline ends. The germline V gene encodes CDR1 LGHNA and CDR2 YNFKEQ. The CDR3 DNA sequence: TGTGCCAGCAGCCCCACCGCGGGACTCAAGAACACTGAAGCTTTCTTT. This codes for CASSPTAGLKNTEAFF.

The chain couples TRBV12-5 to TRBJ2-1, with 8 bases fitting TRBD2. The germline V gene encodes CDR1 LGHNT and CDR2 FRNRAP. This CDR3 has 19 amino acids. Trimming at V came to 3 bases and at J to 7 bases, leaving 20 bases not matched to a gene. CDR3: CASGFRPLFLRGGSNEQFF. In DNA, the CDR3 is TGTGCTAGTGGTTTCCGCCCCTTGTTTCTTCGGGGGGGGAGTAATGAGCAGTTCTTC.

The rearrangement links TRBV19 to TRBJ1-2; 8 bases align to TRBD1. The CDR3 has 16 amino acids. The germline CDR1 and CDR2 sequences are LNHDA and SQIVND (reference sequence). V trimming: 5 bases; J trimming: 8 bases; junction bases outside the gene matches: 16. CDR3 DNA sequence: TGTGCCAGTAGTCTCGGACAGGGCGGCCGGCTGAGAGGCTACACCTTC. Protein product: CASSLGQGGRLRGYTF.

This chain uses TRBV7-9 with TRBJ2-3, with D possibly TRBD2 on 6 matching bases. Germline loops: CDR1 SEHNR, CDR2 FQNEAQ (reference sequence). The V end lost 0 bases, the J end lost 0 bases, and 10 bases lay between the germline ends. CDR3 length equals 16 residues. CDR3 region: CASSLAWRDSTDTQYF. The DNA of the CDR3 is TGTGCCAGCAGCTTAGCTTGGCGGGATAGCACAGATACGCAGTATTTT.

V and J are TRBV18 and TRBJ2-1; 12 bases line up with TRBD2. This CDR3 has 17 residues. Germline V gene data show CDR1 as KGHSH and CDR2 as LQKENI. The V segment lost 1 base and the J segment 8 bases; nucleotides outside the gene matches: 9. CDR3 protein: CASSPRSLAGGPHEQFF. Here the CDR3 DNA reads TGTGCCAGCTCACCACGTTCCCTAGCGGGAGGGCCCCATGAGCAGTTCTTC.

As to this clone: This specimen includes other DNA sequences encoding the same CDR3. The CDR3 bases are TGCAGCGTCACCCAGGGGAACACTGAAGCTTTCTTT. Its protein is CSVTQGNTEAFF. V gene TRBV29-1 combines with J gene TRBJ1-1; perhaps TRBD1 as D (5 bases). There are 12 residues in the CDR3. Trimming took off 6 bases at V and 1 base at J, with 9 bases between the two ends. Germline CDR1 and CDR2: SQVTM and ANQGSEA.

The V gene is TRBV2, the J gene TRBJ1-1, with D uncertain. The CDR3 loop spans 13 amino acids. V shed 3 bases and J shed 2 bases, with 7 bases lying between them. CDR1 and CDR2 (germline): SNHLY, FYNNEI. CDR3 nucleotides: TGTGCCAGCAGTGATGAGGGCAACACTGAAGCTTTCTTT. This translates into CASSDEGNTEAFF.

The chain recombines TRBV6-5 with TRBJ1-5; D remains unclear. This CDR3 spans 13 amino acids. Trimming removed 1 base from V and 7 bases from J, with 8 bases in between. CDR1 and CDR2 (germline): MNHEY, SVGAGI. CDR3 residues: CASSYWVGQPQHF. CDR3 DNA sequence: TGTGCCAGCAGTTACTGGGTCGGGCAGCCCCAGCATTTT.

The chain joins TRBV20-1 to TRBJ1-2; D may be TRBD1 (5 bases). The CDR3 is 11 amino acids. The V and J ends lost 2 bases and 7 bases respectively, with 8 bases between them. Germline CDR1 DFQATT, CDR2 SNEGSKA (reference sequence). CDR3 DNA: TGCAGTGCTAGACAGGGCTCTGGCTACACCTTC. Translating it yields CSARQGSGYTF.

The chain links TRBV25-1 to TRBJ1-6; maybe TRBD1 (5 bases). Trimming stripped 2 bases from V and 10 bases from J, with 18 bases between. CDR3 length: 16 amino acids. The germline V gene encodes CDR1 MGHDK and CDR2 SYGVNS. The CDR3 protein is CASSEEGQGRGSPLHF. The DNA for the CDR3 is TGTGCCAGCAGTGAAGAAGGGCAGGGAAGGGGATCACCCCTCCACTTT.

This chain connects TRBV19 to TRBJ2-1, with 8 bases that match TRBD1. The CDR3 sequence is 14 residues long. Per germline, CDR1 LNHDA and CDR2 SQIVND (reference sequence). V was pared by 7 bases and J by 4 bases, with 6 bases of the junction left unmatched. CDR3 region: CASMDRAYYNEQFF. The CDR3 DNA sequence: TGTGCCAGTATGGACAGGGCGTATTACAATGAGCAGTTCTTC.

This chain joins TRBV9 and TRBJ2-2, with a possible D match to TRBD2 (6 bases). This CDR3 region has 15 residues. Germline CDR1 is SGDLS and CDR2 is YYNGEE. V was trimmed by 4 bases and J by 7 bases, leaving 17 bases between them. The CDR3 DNA is TGTGCCAGCAGCCCGCGGGACTCCTCCGTCGGGGAGCTGTTTTTT. It encodes CASSPRDSSVGELFF.